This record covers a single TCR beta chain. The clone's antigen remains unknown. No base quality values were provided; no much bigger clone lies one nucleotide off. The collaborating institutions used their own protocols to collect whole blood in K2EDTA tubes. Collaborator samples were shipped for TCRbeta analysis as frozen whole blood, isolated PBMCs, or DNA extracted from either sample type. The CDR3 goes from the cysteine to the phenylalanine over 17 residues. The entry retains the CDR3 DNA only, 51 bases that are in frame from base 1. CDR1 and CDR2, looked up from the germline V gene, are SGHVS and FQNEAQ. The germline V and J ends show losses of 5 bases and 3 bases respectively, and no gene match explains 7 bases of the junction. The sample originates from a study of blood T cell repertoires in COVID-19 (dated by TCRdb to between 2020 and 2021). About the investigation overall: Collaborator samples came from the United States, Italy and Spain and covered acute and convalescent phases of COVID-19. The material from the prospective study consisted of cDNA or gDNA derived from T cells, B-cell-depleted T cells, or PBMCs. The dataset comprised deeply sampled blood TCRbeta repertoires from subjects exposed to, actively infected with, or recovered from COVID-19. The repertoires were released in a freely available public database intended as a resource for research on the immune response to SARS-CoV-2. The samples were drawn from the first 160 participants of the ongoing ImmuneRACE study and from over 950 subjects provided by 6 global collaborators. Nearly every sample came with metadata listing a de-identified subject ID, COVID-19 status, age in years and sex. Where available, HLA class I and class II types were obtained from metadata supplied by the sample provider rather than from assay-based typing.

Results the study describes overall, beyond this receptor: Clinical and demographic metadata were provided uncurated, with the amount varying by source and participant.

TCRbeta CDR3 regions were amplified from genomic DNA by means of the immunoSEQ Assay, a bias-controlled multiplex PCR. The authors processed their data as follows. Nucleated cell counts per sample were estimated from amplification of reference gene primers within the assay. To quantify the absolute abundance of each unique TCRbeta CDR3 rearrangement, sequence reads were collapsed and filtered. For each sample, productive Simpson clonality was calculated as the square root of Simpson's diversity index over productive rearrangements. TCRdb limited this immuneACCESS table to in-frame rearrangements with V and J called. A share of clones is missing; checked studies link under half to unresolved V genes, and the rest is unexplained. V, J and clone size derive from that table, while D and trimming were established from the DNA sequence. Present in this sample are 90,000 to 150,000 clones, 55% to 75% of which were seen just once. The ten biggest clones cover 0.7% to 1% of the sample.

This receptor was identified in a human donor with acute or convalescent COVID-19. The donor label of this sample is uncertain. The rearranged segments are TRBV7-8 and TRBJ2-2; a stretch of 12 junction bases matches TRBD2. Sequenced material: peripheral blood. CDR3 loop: CASSPLLAGGHTGELFF. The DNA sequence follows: TGTGCCAGCAGCCCCCTCCTAGCGGGGGGGCACACCGGGGAGCTGTTTTTT. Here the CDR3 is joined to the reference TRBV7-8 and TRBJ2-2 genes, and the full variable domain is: GAGVSQSPRYKVAKRGQDVALRCDPISGHVSLFWYQQALGQGPEFLTYFQNEAQLDKSGLPSDRFFAERPEGSVSTLKIQRTQQEDSAVYLCASSPLLAGGHTGELFFGEGSRLTVL.